The 5 T cell receptor beta chains given below trace back to one sample, sequenced in a study of T cell clusters in autoimmune cytopenias. TRB was amplified by touch-down multiplex PCR, primer pools A and B combined. With the multiplex PCR reads reprocessed, TCRdb shows one record per CDR3 protein and no DNA. Recorded for this sample: under 9,500 distinct CDR3 sequences. Each sample's input was roughly 250 ng genomic DNA, 35,000 to 40,000 genome equivalents. Sequenced sample: peripheral blood. The receptors shown here come from a human donor with an autoimmune cytopenia or autoimmune hepatitis (not recorded which).

The chain carries TRBV19 and TRBJ2-7; TCRdb reports TRBD2, a call that lacks DNA to check it against. There are 16 residues in the CDR3. Germline V CDR1 and CDR2: LNHDA, SQIVND (reference sequence). The CDR3 reads CASREASGGLSYEQYF.

The chain employs TRBV12-3 or TRBV12-4 and TRBJ1-1; TCRdb reports TRBD1, a call that lacks DNA to check it against. The CDR3 length is 18 residues. CDR3 protein: CASIQEQGLNRMNTEAFF.

J is TRBJ1-2 and V is TRBV30; TCRdb's D call of TRBD1 is untestable without DNA. CDR3 length equals 15 residues. CDR1 is GTSNPN, CDR2 SVGIG, per germline (reference sequence). This CDR3 is CAWSVGGGAYNGYTF.

The chain carries TRBV6-2 or TRBV6-3 and TRBJ1-1. CDR1 MNHEY and CDR2 SVGEGT come from the germline V gene. This CDR3 is 13 amino acids long. The chain's CDR3 is CASSQDRKTEAFF.

This sequence joins TRBV20-1 and TRBJ1-2. This CDR3 is 12 amino acids long. Germline values: CDR1 DFQATT, CDR2 SNEGSKA (reference sequence). CDR3 sequence reads: CSASKGDYGYTF.